In its sample, the clone carrying this T cell receptor beta chain was seen a few times. Its specificity is unknown. This sample was taken from a study of T cells after yellow fever vaccination. The CDR3 runs to 16 residues. J was trimmed by 5 bases and V by 6 bases; bases with no gene match: 11. Germline loops: CDR1 MNHEY, CDR2 SVGEGT. Notes on the study in general: Contamination of FACS-sorted repertoires by abundant clonotypes from the bulk population could occur.

Researchers made TCR cDNA using 5'RACE template switching, and this step added a universal primer site and UMIs. From the 5' RACE reads, TCRdb called clonotypes with MiXCR, one entry per CDR3 protein. The sample yields about 350,000 distinct CDR3 sequences, around 8.1% seen once. This clonotype was obtained from a man aged 18 to 29 who received the YFV17D yellow fever vaccine. This specimen was PBMCs, taken roughly seven weeks after the first yellow fever vaccination. The chain couples TRBV6-2 or TRBV6-3 to TRBJ2-1; TRBD2 matches 9 bases. CDR3 loop: CASSPIRVAGDNEQFF. DNA of the CDR3: TGTGCCAGCAGCCCGATACGGGTAGCGGGGGACAATGAGCAGTTCTTC.